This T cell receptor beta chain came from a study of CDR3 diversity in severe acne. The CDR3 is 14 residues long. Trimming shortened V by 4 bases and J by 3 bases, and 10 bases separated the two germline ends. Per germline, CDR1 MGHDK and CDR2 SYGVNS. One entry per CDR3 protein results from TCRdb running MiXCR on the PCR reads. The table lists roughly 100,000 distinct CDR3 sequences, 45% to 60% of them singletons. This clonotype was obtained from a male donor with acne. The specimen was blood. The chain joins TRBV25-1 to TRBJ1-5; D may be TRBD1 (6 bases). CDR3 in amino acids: CASSVRGDNQPQHF. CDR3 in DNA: TGTGCCAGCAGTGTCAGGGGAGACAATCAGCCCCAGCATTTT.